This TCR beta chain was documented in a study of CD8+CD57+ T cells in acquired aplastic anemia. In the study overall: Sorted CD4+ and CD8+ cells yielded DNA averaging around 3.5 ug. Overall study findings and caveats: Patients and controls turned out to have roughly 30 CD8+ CDR3 sequences in common. In CD8+ cells, Simpson's diversity showed no significant difference between patients and controls.

According to the study, genomic DNA was the template for TCR beta VDJ and CDR3 profiling. TCRdb analysed the reads with MiXCR anew, one entry per CDR3 protein. The sample has a few hundred thousand distinct CDR3 sequences, about half seen once. It was patients with CD8+CD57+ cell expansion by flow cytometry who were chosen for sequencing. Remarks on this clonotype: Its antigen is still unknown.

The source is a human donor with aplastic anemia. The specimen sequenced was sorted CD4+, CD8+, or CD8+CD57+ T cells (not recorded which) from PBMCs.

CDR3 region: CASEAGNGHEQYF. In DNA, the CDR3 is TGTGCCAGCGAAGCGGGGAATGGGCACGAGCAGTACTTC. The V call is TRBV19, the J call TRBJ2-7; 7 positions agree with TRBD2. The CDR3 length is 13 residues. Per the germline V gene, CDR1 is LNHDA and CDR2 is SQIVND (reference sequence). Trimming cost V 9 bases and J 5 bases; bases outside gene matches: 10.